This T cell receptor (beta chain) was documented in a study of T cells after yellow fever vaccination (dated by TCRdb to the late 2010s). As for the study more broadly: The SMART-Seq v4 Ultra Low Input RNA kit was used to prepare libraries from fractions with low cell numbers. To follow T-cell clones before and after primary and booster YFV17D yellow fever vaccination, bulk TCR alpha and beta repertoires were sequenced over time. Two healthy male donors, one aged 18 to 29 and one aged 30 to 40 years, were included in the cohort. Blood was drawn at multiple timepoints before and after primary and secondary immunization, with bulk PBMC replicates and cell subsets isolated.

The study at large found these results: Because the study included only a couple of donors, the extent to which the findings can be generalized is limited. A small share of clonotypes occurred in both CD4 and CD8 compartments, likely arising from convergent recombination. Computational filtering was required because FACS-sorted repertoires could contain abundant contaminating clonotypes from the bulk population. Compared with the primary T-cell response, the secondary T-cell response was weaker but faster, peaking on day 5 rather than day 15. Most clones expanded after primary vaccination were re-detected after the booster (approximately 95% of CD4 and about nine tenths of CD8), suggesting broad memory maintenance.

Many counts were recorded for this clonotype. No base-level quality is on record; no much larger clone is a single base apart. The treatment or condition label on this specimen signifies: live attenuated yellow fever vaccine strain. PBMCs were isolated from peripheral blood using a standard Ficoll-Paque protocol. Epitope-specific CD8 T cells were sorted with a dextramer loaded with the yellow fever NS4B epitope peptide, together with anti-CD3 and anti-CD8 staining. TriZol was used to extract RNA from bulk PBMCs, CD4 and CD8 fractions, and dextramer-positive and dextramer-negative fractions. From a lookup of the germline V gene (reference sequence), CDR1 and CDR2 are DFQATT and SNEGSKA. V is reduced by 6 bases and J by 2 bases, leaving a spacing of 8 bases between them. From its cysteine to its phenylalanine, the CDR3 spans 11 amino acids. The read is trimmed to its CDR3 DNA, 33 bases read in frame from base 1.

TCR cDNA was made using 5'RACE template switching, a step that added a universal primer site and unique molecular identifiers. cDNA synthesis was primed from both the TCR alpha and TCR beta constant segments. Library amplification used two PCR steps, and the second PCR step added sample barcodes and sequencing adapters. Sequencing of libraries was done on Illumina HiSeq 2500 (2x100 bp) or NovaSeq (2x150 bp). As for the authors' bioinformatics: Demultiplexing of reads and collapsing into UMI consensus sequences were performed with MIGEC, and V(D)J alignment was carried out with MiXCR. Using edgeR on replicate PBMC samples, clonotypes were called vaccine-responding if FDR was below 0.01 and the log2 fold change was above 5 up to day 15. CD4 or CD8 identity was assigned to each bulk clonotype according to whether the clonotype was present at higher abundance in the sequenced CD4 repertoire or the sequenced CD8 repertoire. Clonotypes enriched at least 10-fold in dextramer-positive over dextramer-negative fractions were defined as NS4B-specific, and CD4-biased clonotypes were excluded. The public reads were run again by TCRdb, first through fastp at Q25 and then through MiXCR, and only productive beta chains were kept. Each record represents a unique CDR3 protein, reported with the most common genes and DNA among its rows. TCRdb, rather than the study authors, made the V and J calls. This sample is represented by roughly 48,000 distinct CDR3 sequences; about 6.6% of them were singletons. 20% to 25% of the sample is in the top ten clones.

The chain links TRBV20-1 with TRBJ2-7, with no D gene named confidently. The specimen was CD8+ T cells not binding an NS4B(214-222) dextramer, sorted from PBMCs, collected around 45 days after the first yellow fever vaccination. The cell subset or site label here, explained by the study, means: NS4B epitope dextramer-negative CD8 T cells. This receptor was taken from a man between 18 and 29 years old who received the YFV17D yellow fever vaccine. CDR3 protein: CSASTPYEQYF. The DNA is TGCAGTGCCTCAACCCCCTACGAGCAGTACTTC.